Each of the 5 T cell receptor beta chains below was sequenced from the same sample in a study of cytomegalovirus exposure and HLA in healthy donors (dated by TCRdb to 2016 to 2017). Libraries came from the immunoSEQ multiplex PCR assay. The multiplex PCR relied on a mix of 60 forward primers for TCR Vbeta segments and 13 reverse primers for TCR Jbeta segments. Sourced from immuneACCESS, this table was stored by TCRdb with only in-frame sequences that have V and J called. A share of the clones is absent; for the studies checked, an unresolved V gene accounts for under half, and the remainder has no known explanation. The sample table records around 180,000 clones; roughly 74% of these occur just once. 4.5% to 7.5% of the sample is held by the ten biggest clonotypes. Material: PBMCs. Receptors originate from a woman aged 30 to 39 in good health and CMV-seropositive.

Worth noting for this clone: The same CDR3 also results from other DNA sequences found in this sample. The chain employs TRBV29-1 and TRBJ2-7; the match to TRBD1 covers 7 bases. Germline lookup yields CDR1 SQVTM and CDR2 ANQGSEA. V was pared by 7 bases and J by 2 bases, with 5 bases of the junction left unmatched. CDR3 length: 12 residues. Here the CDR3 DNA reads TGCAGCGCCACTGACAGGGCCTACGAGCAGTACTTC. It codes for CSATDRAYEQYF.

The chain couples TRBV19 to TRBJ1-3; TRBD1 matches 8 bases. Trimming took 6 bases from V and 3 from J; bases not matched to a gene: 19. CDR1 and CDR2 from the germline V gene are LNHDA and SQIVND (reference sequence). This CDR3 comprises 19 residues. The CDR3: CASSQRGTGFARGGNTIYF. CDR3 nucleotides: TGTGCCAGTAGCCAGAGGGGGACAGGTTTCGCCCGCGGTGGAAACACCATATATTTT.

This chain connects TRBV10-3 to TRBJ2-1, with a possible D match to TRBD2 (7 bases). The CDR3 is 19 residues long. The V end lost 6 bases, the J end lost 8 bases, and 32 bases lay between the germline ends. The germline V gene has CDR1 ENHRY and CDR2 SYGVKD. The CDR3 loop reads CAIRGGDIDMILPRDEQFF. CDR3 bases: TGTGCCATCAGGGGGGGGGACATTGACATGATACTACCACGGGATGAGCAGTTCTTC.

The chain carries TRBV5-8 and TRBJ2-7; possibly TRBD1 for D (6 bases). Germline V lookup: CDR1 SGHTS, CDR2 YDEGEE. The CDR3 loop spans 14 amino acids. Trimming left V 0 bases short and J 4 bases short, with 11 bases between. The CDR3 is CASSLDRTEYEQYF. The DNA for the CDR3 is TGTGCCAGCAGCTTGGATCGGACAGAGTACGAGCAGTACTTC.

The chain employs TRBV7-8 and TRBJ2-7; maybe TRBD1 (6 bases). Trimming cost V 4 bases and J 0 bases, with 13 bases left between them. CDR1 is SGHVS and CDR2 is FQNEAQ in the germline V gene. The CDR3 runs 15 residues. The CDR3 nucleotides read TGTGCCAGCAGCTCAAAGGCAGGGGCCTCCTACGAGCAGTACTTC. This sequence encodes CASSSKAGASYEQYF.